Below are 15 T cell receptor beta chains sequenced from a single sample in a study of blood T cell repertoires in COVID-19. Repertoires were generated with immunoSEQ multiplex PCR, while TCRdb's copy carries only in-frame clones and drops some. Of nearly 80,000 clones listed, roughly 80% are singletons. Sequencing was carried out using peripheral blood. The receptors shown here come from a woman between 70 and 85 years old with acute or convalescent COVID-19.

The chain uses TRBV12-3 or TRBV12-4 and TRBJ2-7; D is possibly TRBD1 (6 bases). Trimming pared 3 bases from V and 5 bases from J, leaving 8 bases between. This CDR3 contains 12 residues. Here the CDR3 DNA reads TGTGCCAGCAGTTTCGGGGACAACGAGCAGTACTTC. Translating gives CASSFGDNEQYF.

This chain connects TRBV5-1 to TRBJ1-5, with 8 bases matching TRBD1. The germline CDR1 and CDR2 sequences are SGHRS and YFSETQ. V lost 0 bases and J lost 8; bases outside the gene matches: 10. This CDR3 comprises 16 residues. This chain's CDR3 is CASSLGETGAGEPQHF. The CDR3 nucleotides read TGCGCCAGCAGCTTGGGGGAGACAGGGGCCGGGGAGCCCCAGCATTTT.

The genes are TRBV5-6 and TRBJ2-7; 8 bases map to TRBD2. The junction had 8 bases not matched to a gene; V was cut back by 0 bases and J by 0 bases. The CDR3 is made up of 17 amino acids. The germline V gene encodes CDR1 SGHDT and CDR2 YYEEEE. CDR3 sequence reads: CASSLGFAGGSSYEQYF. In DNA form, the CDR3 reads TGTGCCAGCAGCTTGGGCTTCGCGGGAGGAAGCTCCTACGAGCAGTACTTC.

V is TRBV11-2 and J is TRBJ2-5; D gene ambiguous. Germline CDR1 and CDR2: SGHAT and FQNNGV. V lost 3 bases and J lost 4, with 12 bases in between. CDR3 length: 14 residues. The CDR3 DNA sequence: TGTGCCAGCAGCTTTCTCTATGGCGGAGAGACCCAGTACTTC. Amino acids: CASSFLYGGETQYF.

V is TRBV7-2 and J is TRBJ2-7, with TRBD2 matching 10 bases. There are 16 residues in the CDR3. V dropped 2 bases and J dropped 6; count of bases not matched to a gene: 10. Germline CDR1 SGHTA, CDR2 FQGNSA. The CDR3 region has the DNA TGTGCCAGCAGCTTATTGACTAGCGGGCTTAATTTCGAGCAGTACTTC. Its translation is CASSLLTSGLNFEQYF.

This rearrangement joins TRBV10-3 to TRBJ1-3; D unclear. Germline-derived CDR1 and CDR2 are ENHRY and SYGVKD. The V gene lost 5 bases and the J gene lost 0 bases, with 11 bases spanning the gap. This CDR3 is built from 15 residues. This CDR3 is CAISPSESSGNTIYF. The CDR3 DNA follows: TGTGCCATCAGTCCTAGTGAGAGCTCTGGAAACACCATATATTTT.

The chain is built from TRBV9 and TRBJ2-7, with TRBD2 matching 10 bases. The CDR3 spans 15 residues. J gave up 6 bases and V 1 base, and 7 bases lay outside the gene matches. Germline-derived CDR1 and CDR2 are SGDLS and YYNGEE. The CDR3 DNA reads TGTGCCAGCAGCGTATCGTCTAGCGGGGGTGGCGAGCAGTACTTC. The encoded protein is CASSVSSSGGGEQYF.

The V gene is TRBV10-3, the J gene TRBJ1-3, with 7 bases lining up with TRBD1. The germline CDR1 and CDR2 sequences are ENHRY and SYGVKD. Trimming took 2 bases from V and 3 from J; bases not matched to a gene: 7. The CDR3 runs to 16 residues. The chain's CDR3 is CAISENGGGGGNTIYF. The CDR3 bases are TGTGCCATCAGTGAGAATGGAGGGGGCGGTGGAAACACCATATATTTT.

V usage is TRBV29-1 and J usage is TRBJ1-1; maybe TRBD1 (5 bases). CDR1 is SQVTM and CDR2 is ANQGSEA in the germline V gene. There are 13 residues in the CDR3. V gave up 6 bases and J gave up 3 bases, with 14 bases separating them. CDR3 loop: CSVQNGGDTEAFF. For the CDR3, the DNA is TGCAGCGTCCAAAACGGGGGTGACACTGAAGCTTTCTTT.

The sample holds one count of this clone. The rearrangement uses TRBV6-5 and TRBJ2-7, with a tentative D call TRBD1 (6 bases). The CDR3 is made up of 14 amino acids. The germline V gene encodes CDR1 MNHEY and CDR2 SVGAGI. Between the trimmed V and J ends, which lost 6 bases and 7 bases, there was a span of 19 bases. The CDR3 sequence: CASSPLSGDREQYF. CDR3 bases: TGTGCCAGCAGCCCCCTTTCAGGGGATAGAGAGCAGTACTTC.

This clone has just one count. The rearrangement links TRBV6-1 to TRBJ2-7, with D unresolved. This CDR3 is 13 amino acids long. The germline gives CDR1 MNHNS, CDR2 SASEGT. Trimming cost V 0 bases and J 2 bases, with 5 bases left between them. CDR3 sequence: CASSEAIPYEQYF. CDR3 in DNA: TGTGCCAGCAGTGAAGCTATCCCCTACGAGCAGTACTTC.

The V gene is TRBV5-1, the J gene TRBJ2-5; 10 nucleotides match TRBD2. Germline V gene sequence: CDR1 SGHRS, CDR2 YFSETQ. The CDR3 is made up of 15 amino acids. With V trimmed by 0 bases and J by 5 bases, 4 bases remained unmatched. CDR3 in amino acids: CASSLAPAGGETQYF. Here the CDR3 DNA reads TGCGCCAGCAGCTTGGCTCCAGCGGGAGGGGAGACCCAGTACTTC.

This clone was counted only a few times. The gene calls are TRBV4-2 and TRBJ2-1; 7 bases fit TRBD1. The V and J ends lost 0 bases and 5 bases, in that order; junction bases with no gene match: 4. This CDR3 comprises 15 residues. CDR1 and CDR2 from the germline V gene are LGHNA and YNFKEQ. The CDR3 is CASSQDGTENNEQFF. The CDR3 DNA is TGTGCCAGCAGCCAAGATGGGACAGAAAACAATGAGCAGTTCTTC.

The chain links TRBV19 to TRBJ1-5, with unresolved D. Germline values: CDR1 LNHDA, CDR2 SQIVND (reference sequence). This CDR3 has 15 amino acids. Trimming pared 3 bases from V and 5 bases from J, leaving 14 bases between. The CDR3 DNA sequence: TGTGCCAGTAGTATTCTTACCGCAAGCGATCAGCCCCAGCATTTT. Translated, it gives CASSILTASDQPQHF.

The chain combines TRBV2 with TRBJ1-5; D possibly corresponds to TRBD1 (6 bases). The V end lost 6 bases, the J end lost 4 bases, and 13 bases lay between the germline ends. The CDR3 totals 14 residues. CDR1 and CDR2 from the germline V gene are SNHLY and FYNNEI. The CDR3 reads CASRAGTRNQPQHF. CDR3 DNA sequence: TGTGCCAGCAGAGCCGGGACAAGGAATCAGCCCCAGCATTTT.